A selection of T cell receptor beta chains follows, all from one sample in a study of T cell repertoires in aging, cancer and after chemotherapy. TCRdb recomputed calls from the multiplex PCR reads with MiXCR, one row per CDR3 protein. Of approximately 3,300 distinct CDR3 sequences in the sample, 24% are singletons; the top ten hold about 12%. What was sequenced was blood. The receptors derive from a human donor with a solid tumor. The CDR3 runs from the conserved cysteine through the conserved F or W. A D gene is named only where the DNA matches it firmly. Size is omitted from some rows. Given values are once, few, many or a class for expanded clones.

v_gene	abundance	j_gene	d_gene	CDR3nt	CDR3aa
TRBV18	medium-sized	TRBJ1-1	-	TGTGCCAGCTCACCACCCTACTCCAGACTAAACACTGAAGCTTTCTTT	CASSPPYSRLNTEAFF
TRBV6-5	-	TRBJ1-6	-	TGTACCAGCACCGATAGGTGGAGCAGTTCACCCCTCCACTTT	CTSTDRWSSSPLHF
TRBV4-1	-	TRBJ1-1	-	TGCGCCAGCAGCCAAGATAATGATCGCAGGGGCTGGGACACTGAAGCTTTCTTT	CASSQDNDRRGWDTEAFF
TRBV12-3/TRBV12-4	-	TRBJ1-2	TRBD1	TGTGCCAGCAGATTGGGACAGGGCTATGGCTACACCTTC	CASRLGQGYGYTF
TRBV4-3	medium-sized	TRBJ2-5	TRBD2	TGCGCCAGCAGCCAAGATTCCGGGGAGGGAGAGACCCAGTACTTC	CASSQDSGEGETQYF
TRBV27	medium-sized	TRBJ1-5	-	TGTGCCAGCAGTTTGGTCGGGGGTGATCAGCCCCAGCATTTT	CASSLVGGDQPQHF
TRBV21-1	few	TRBJ1-2	-	TGTGCCAGCAGCAAAGTAGCGGGGAACATAGATGGCTACACCTTC	CASSKVAGNIDGYTF
TRBV13	medium-sized	TRBJ1-6	-	TGTGCCAGCAGTTCAAATCCGACAGGTTTATCCAATTCACCCCTCCACTTT	CASSSNPTGLSNSPLHF
TRBV29-1	large	TRBJ1-2	TRBD1	TGCAGCGTTGGGGACAGGGGAATCGGCTACACCTTC	CSVGDRGIGYTF
TRBV20-1	-	TRBJ1-1	-	TGCAGTGCTAGAGATCTTGGGCCGAACACTGAAGCTTTCTTT	CSARDLGPNTEAFF
TRBV6-6	medium-sized	TRBJ1-4	-	TGTGCCAGCCTTTATCGAGGACGCGAGAATGAAAAACTGTTTTTT	CASLYRGRENEKLFF
TRBV4-3	-	TRBJ2-2	TRBD2	TGCGCCAGCAGCCAGAGCGGGGACCGCGGGGAGCTGTTTTTT	CASSQSGDRGELFF
TRBV5-6	medium-sized	TRBJ1-1	-	TGTGCCAGCAGAAGACAGGTAATTACAGCTGAAGCTTTCTTT	CASRRQVITAEAFF
TRBV29-1	-	TRBJ1-4	TRBD1	TGCAGCGTTTTCACAGGACAGGGGGGGACTAATGAAAAACTGTTTTTT	CSVFTGQGGTNEKLFF
TRBV7-9	medium-sized	TRBJ2-1	-	TGTGCCAGCAGCCCTGGACACCCAGCCTACAATGAGCAGTTCTTC	CASSPGHPAYNEQFF
TRBV13	medium-sized	TRBJ1-2	-	TGTGCCAGCAAATCCCGACGCCGAGACTATGGCTACACCTTC	CASKSRRRDYGYTF